The present T cell receptor (beta chain) was sequenced within a study of long-term antiretroviral therapy in people with HIV. Study results and limitations: Documentation of ART adherence, viral resistance or therapy changes was absent. At every time point, clones expanded before ART dominated the repertoire.

With survey level as its setting, the immunoSEQ assay was v3.0. Sequenced by immunoSEQ multiplex PCR; TCRdb stores in-frame clones only, minus some. This table holds approximately 13,000 clones, 76% found once. Every participant with HIV received treatment in the United States. Ahead of DNA extraction, samples held roughly 1-10 million cryopreserved PBMC each. As regards this clone: Its antigen remains unidentified.

V lost 5 bases, J lost 8 bases, and 6 bases lay in between. There are 11 residues in the CDR3. Per germline, CDR1 SNHLY and CDR2 FYNNEI. Material: unsorted PBMCs, obtained 3.1 years after starting antiretroviral therapy. This TCR derives from a middle-aged man with HIV. The chain joins TRBV2 to TRBJ1-4; D may be TRBD1 (5 bases). The CDR3 protein is CASSSGEKLFF. CDR3 coding DNA: TGTGCCAGCAGTTCAGGGGAAAAACTGTTTTTT.